This T cell receptor beta chain was retrieved from a study of Ad26.COV2.S vaccination and SARS-CoV-2 variants. Study background: The donor belonged to the COV1001 Ad26.COV2.S trial arm.

The treatment is: roughly 18 received Ad26.COV2.S at low or high dose, single or two shots; about 5 received placebo; per-sample allocation not given. Following the first vaccine or placebo injection, samples were taken on day 63. CDR1 and CDR2 (germline): SGHNT, YENEEA. V lost 5 bases and J lost 13; bases outside the gene matches: 13. The CDR3 has 13 residues. Clones were sequenced by immunoSEQ multiplex PCR, and TCRdb holds only the in-frame ones, with some missing. In the table there are about 410,000 clones, about 91% of which are singletons. The chain couples TRBV11-3 to TRBJ1-2; TRBD1 agrees at 7 bases. The TCR originated in a person between 18 and 60 years old who received the Ad26.COV2.S COVID-19 vaccine or a placebo. Sequenced here: peripheral blood, sampled in a trial of Ad26.COV2.S vaccine versus placebo. DNA for the CDR3: TGTGCCAGCAGCCGAGAGACAGGGACCGGGTTCACCTTC. Translated, it gives CASSRETGTGFTF.